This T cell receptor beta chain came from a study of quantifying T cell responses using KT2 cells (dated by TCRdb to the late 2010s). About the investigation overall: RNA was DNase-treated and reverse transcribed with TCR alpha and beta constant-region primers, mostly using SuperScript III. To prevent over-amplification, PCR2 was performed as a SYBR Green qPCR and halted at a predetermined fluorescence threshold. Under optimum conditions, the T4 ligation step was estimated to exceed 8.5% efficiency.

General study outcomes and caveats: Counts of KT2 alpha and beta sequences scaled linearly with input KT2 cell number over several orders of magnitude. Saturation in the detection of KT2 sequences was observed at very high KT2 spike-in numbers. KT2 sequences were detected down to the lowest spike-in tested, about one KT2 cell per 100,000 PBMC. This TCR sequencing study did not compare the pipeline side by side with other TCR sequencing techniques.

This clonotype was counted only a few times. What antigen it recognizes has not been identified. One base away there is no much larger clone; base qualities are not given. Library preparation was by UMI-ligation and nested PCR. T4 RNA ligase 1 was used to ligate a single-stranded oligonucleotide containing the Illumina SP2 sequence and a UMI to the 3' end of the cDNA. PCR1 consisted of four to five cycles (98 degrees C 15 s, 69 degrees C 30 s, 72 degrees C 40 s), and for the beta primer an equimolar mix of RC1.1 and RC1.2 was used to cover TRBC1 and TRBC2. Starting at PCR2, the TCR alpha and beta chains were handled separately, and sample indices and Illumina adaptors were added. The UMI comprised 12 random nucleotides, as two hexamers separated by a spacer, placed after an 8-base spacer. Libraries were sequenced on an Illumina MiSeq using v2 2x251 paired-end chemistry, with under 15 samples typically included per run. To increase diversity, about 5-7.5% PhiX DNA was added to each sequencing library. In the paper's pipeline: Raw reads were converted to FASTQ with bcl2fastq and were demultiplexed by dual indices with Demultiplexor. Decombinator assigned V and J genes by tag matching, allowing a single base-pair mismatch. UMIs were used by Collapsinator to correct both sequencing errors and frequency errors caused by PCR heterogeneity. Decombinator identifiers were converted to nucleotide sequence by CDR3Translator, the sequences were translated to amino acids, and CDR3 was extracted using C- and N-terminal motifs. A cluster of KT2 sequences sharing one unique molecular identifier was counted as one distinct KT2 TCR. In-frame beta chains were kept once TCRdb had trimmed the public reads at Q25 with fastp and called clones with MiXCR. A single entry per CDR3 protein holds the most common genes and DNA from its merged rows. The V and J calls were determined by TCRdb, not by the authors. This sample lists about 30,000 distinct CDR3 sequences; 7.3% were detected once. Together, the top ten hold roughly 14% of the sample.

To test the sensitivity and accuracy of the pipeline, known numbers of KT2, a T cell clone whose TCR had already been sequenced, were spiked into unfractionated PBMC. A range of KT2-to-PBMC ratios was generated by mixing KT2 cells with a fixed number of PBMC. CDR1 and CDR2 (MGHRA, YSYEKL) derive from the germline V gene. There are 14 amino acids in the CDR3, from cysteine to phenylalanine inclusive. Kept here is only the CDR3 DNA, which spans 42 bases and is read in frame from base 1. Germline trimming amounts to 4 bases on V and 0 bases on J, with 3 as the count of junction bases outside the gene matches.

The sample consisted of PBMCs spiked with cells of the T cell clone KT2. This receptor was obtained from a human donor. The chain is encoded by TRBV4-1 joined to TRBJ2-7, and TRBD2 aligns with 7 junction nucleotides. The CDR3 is CASSPRGVSYEQYF. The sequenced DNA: TGCGCCAGCAGCCCCCGGGGGGTCTCCTACGAGCAGTACTTC.